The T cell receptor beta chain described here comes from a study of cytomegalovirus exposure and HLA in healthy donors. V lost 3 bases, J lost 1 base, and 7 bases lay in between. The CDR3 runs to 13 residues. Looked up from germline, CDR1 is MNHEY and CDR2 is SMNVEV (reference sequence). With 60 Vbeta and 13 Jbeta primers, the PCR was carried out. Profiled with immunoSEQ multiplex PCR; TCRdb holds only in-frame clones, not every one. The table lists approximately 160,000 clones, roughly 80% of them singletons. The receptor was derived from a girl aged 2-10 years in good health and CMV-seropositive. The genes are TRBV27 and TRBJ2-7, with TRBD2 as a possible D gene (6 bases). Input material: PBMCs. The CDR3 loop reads CASSFRGSYEQYF. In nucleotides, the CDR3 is TGTGCCAGCAGTTTCCGGGGGTCCTACGAGCAGTACTTC.